Sequencing of this TCR beta chain was carried out in a study of blood T cell repertoires in COVID-19 (dated by TCRdb to about 2020). Broadly, across the study: Collaborator samples came from the United States, Italy and Spain and covered acute and convalescent phases of COVID-19. The prospective study material was composed of cDNA or gDNA derived from T cells, B-cell-depleted T cells, or PBMCs. Deeply sampled blood TCRbeta repertoires from subjects exposed to, actively infected with, or recovered from COVID-19 were included in the dataset. A freely available public database, intended as a resource for researchers studying the immune response to SARS-CoV-2, is where the repertoires were released. Samples came from the ongoing ImmuneRACE study (first 160 participants) plus 1,254 subjects from 6 global collaborators. The sample metadata nearly always contained a de-identified subject ID, COVID-19 status, age in years and sex. Where HLA class I and class II types were available, the types were taken from metadata supplied by the sample provider, not from assay-based typing. What the study reported, not specific to this receptor: Clinical and demographic metadata were provided uncurated, with the amount varying by source and participant.

Enrolling through a virtual design, the prospective study's participants ranged in age from roughly 18 to 90 years and lived across 24 United States geographic areas. Cohort assignment in the prospective study relied on participant-reported clinical history from a screening survey and a study questionnaire. Exposed participants had been in contact with someone with a PCR-confirmed or clinician-diagnosed COVID-19 case within 2 weeks of study entry. Mobile phlebotomists in the prospective study collected whole blood, serum and a nasopharyngeal or oropharyngeal swab from every participant. Participants in the prospective study had the option to provide additional blood draws and questionnaires over a roughly two-month period. Blood samples from the prospective study were shipped frozen or at room temperature prior to DNA extraction. Note on this clone: The target of this receptor is not known. Base qualities are not recorded, but no much larger clone differs from it by a single base.

The immunoSEQ Assay, a bias-controlled multiplex PCR, was used to amplify TCRbeta CDR3 regions from genomic DNA. Under the source paper's analysis protocol: The number of nucleated cells in each sample was estimated from the amplification of reference gene primers within the assay. To quantify the absolute abundance of each unique TCRbeta CDR3 rearrangement, sequence reads were collapsed and filtered. For each sample, productive Simpson clonality was calculated as the square root of Simpson's diversity index over productive rearrangements. TCRdb carries this immuneACCESS record with in-frame sequences only. Its versions omit some clonotypes, under half of them owing to an unresolved V gene in the studies checked, with the rest unexplained. D and trimming were read from the DNA, whereas the V and J calls and clone size are those reported in that table. This sample gives 350,000 to 450,000 clones in total; about 88% of them show up just once. Roughly 1.4% of the sample goes to the ten largest clones.

From the cysteine up to the phenylalanine, the CDR3 has a length of 18 residues. Just CDR3 DNA is preserved here, 54 bases in frame from base 1. A distance of 26 bases separates the germline ends of V and J, which lose 2 bases and 6 bases respectively. The germline V gene provides CDR1 MNHNS and CDR2 SASEGT. Input material: PBMCs or T cells enriched from blood (not recorded which). The receptor chain draws on TRBV6-1 and TRBJ2-7; a tentative D match to TRBD2 spans 7 bases. The sequence was collected from a woman aged 18-35 years who had been exposed to COVID-19. Here the CDR3 is given as CASSERIGGERPQGEQYF. The DNA sequence is given as TGTGCCAGCAGTGAAAGGATTGGGGGGGAGAGACCACAGGGCGAGCAGTACTTC.